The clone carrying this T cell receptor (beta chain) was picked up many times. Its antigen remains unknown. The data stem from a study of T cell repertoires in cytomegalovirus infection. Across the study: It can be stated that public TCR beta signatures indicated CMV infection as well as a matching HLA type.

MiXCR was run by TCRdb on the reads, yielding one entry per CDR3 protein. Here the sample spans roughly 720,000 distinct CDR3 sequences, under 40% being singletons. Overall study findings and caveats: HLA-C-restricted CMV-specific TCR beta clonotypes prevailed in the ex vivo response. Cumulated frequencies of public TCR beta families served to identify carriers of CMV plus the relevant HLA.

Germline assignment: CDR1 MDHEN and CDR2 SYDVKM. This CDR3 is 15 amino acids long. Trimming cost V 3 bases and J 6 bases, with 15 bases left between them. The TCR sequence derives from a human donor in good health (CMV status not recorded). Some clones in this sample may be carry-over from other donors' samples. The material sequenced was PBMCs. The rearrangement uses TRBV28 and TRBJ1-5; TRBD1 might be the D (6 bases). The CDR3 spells CASSFSGGATQPQHF. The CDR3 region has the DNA TGTGCCAGCAGTTTCTCTGGGGGCGCGACTCAGCCCCAGCATTTT.